The TCR beta chain under discussion was sequenced for a study of blood T cell repertoires in COVID-19. Study at large: Samples came from the United States, Italy and Spain, spanning acute and convalescent COVID-19. Sources were T cells, B-cell-depleted T cells, or PBMCs; the material itself was cDNA or gDNA.

Trimming removed 5 bases at V and 0 bases at J, with 16 bases between. The CDR3 has 16 amino acids. Germline V gene sequence: CDR1 LNHDA, CDR2 SQIVND (reference sequence). Per the original methods: From reference gene primer amplification, estimates of nucleated cell counts were derived. Libraries were prepared by immunoSEQ multiplex PCR; TCRdb keeps only in-frame clonotypes and omits some of them. That table supplies the V and J calls and clone size; D and trimming were determined from the DNA. The repertoire holds 150,000 to 200,000 clones, roughly 84% seen once, with 10% in the top ten. This sequence was found in a woman older than 75 with active or convalescent COVID-19. The source material was peripheral blood. The rearrangement uses TRBV19 and TRBJ1-1, with TRBD1 as a possible D gene (6 bases). The CDR3 is CASSFRDKVLNTEAFF. The CDR3, as DNA: TGTGCCAGTAGTTTCCGGGACAAGGTTTTGAACACTGAAGCTTTCTTT.